These T cell receptor beta chains were read from a single sample in a study of shared clonotypes between healthy human individuals. The protocol was immunoSEQ multiplex PCR, while the TCRdb copy is restricted to in-frame clones and leaves out a portion. The repertoire holds around 550,000 clones, with about 95% as singletons. Specimen: naive CD4+ T cells sorted from blood. These receptors originate from a woman aged 25 to 45 in good health. Each CDR3 is given with its conserved first and last residue. D genes are given only for firm matches. A row's size may be missing; if present it is once, few, many or a size class.

cdr3_aa | cdr3_nt | clone_size | d_call | j_call | v_call
CASWGGRYRSTDTQYF | TGTGCCAGCTGGGGAGGGAGATACCGCAGCACAGATACGCAGTATTTT | NA | TRBD2 | TRBJ2-3 | TRBV7-9
CASSHGKGVKGAVNYGYTF | TGTGCCAGCAGCCACGGCAAGGGGGTTAAGGGGGCTGTGAACTATGGCTACACCTTC | NA | TRBD1 | TRBJ1-2 | TRBV14
CASSPRPDAGGYEQYF | TGCGCCAGCAGCCCAAGACCGGACGCGGGGGGCTACGAGCAGTACTTC | NA | TRBD2 | TRBJ2-7 | TRBV5-1
CASSPWTPHATNEKLFF | TGTGCCAGCTCACCATGGACACCTCATGCAACTAATGAAAAACTGTTTTTT | NA | NA | TRBJ1-4 | TRBV18
CASSLQGPYEQYF | TGTGCCAGCAGTTTGCAGGGCCCCTACGAGCAGTACTTC | NA | NA | TRBJ2-7 | TRBV27
CASSDHRGMNEQFF | TGTGCCAGCAGTGATCACAGGGGAATGAATGAGCAGTTCTTC | NA | TRBD1 | TRBJ2-1 | TRBV6-1
CASSLIGQLNEKLFF | TGTGCCAGCAGTTTAATAGGACAACTAAATGAAAAACTGTTTTTT | NA | NA | TRBJ1-4 | TRBV27
CASSYSRQQLNTEAFF | TGTGCCAGCAGTTACTCTCGGCAACAGCTGAACACTGAAGCTTTCTTT | NA | NA | TRBJ1-1 | TRBV6-6
CASSPPHQPQHF | TGTGCCAGCAGCCCGCCCCATCAGCCCCAGCATTTT | NA | NA | TRBJ1-5 | TRBV28
CASSPSSSGNTDTQYF | TGTGCCAGCTCACCATCTTCTAGCGGGAACACAGATACGCAGTATTTT | NA | TRBD2 | TRBJ2-3 | TRBV18
CASTSWEAAGNIQYF | TGTGCCAGTACCTCGTGGGAGGCGGCGGGAAACATTCAGTACTTC | NA | NA | TRBJ2-4 | TRBV19
CASSVDSVFGYTF | TGTGCCAGCAGTGTTGACAGTGTGTTTGGCTACACCTTC | NA | NA | TRBJ1-2 | TRBV25-1
CASSLVRGNYGYTF | TGTGCCAGCAGCTTAGTCAGGGGCAACTATGGCTACACCTTC | once | NA | TRBJ1-2 | TRBV11-2
CSVTEGLNGYTF | TGCAGCGTTACGGAGGGGCTCAATGGCTACACCTTC | NA | NA | TRBJ1-2 | TRBV29-1
CASSDFQGTGANVLTF | TGTGCCAGCAGCGACTTCCAGGGGACTGGGGCCAACGTCCTGACTTTC | NA | NA | TRBJ2-6 | TRBV7-7
CASSVFDRGYNSPLHF | TGTGCCAGCAGCGTTTTCGACAGGGGTTATAATTCACCCCTCCACTTT | NA | TRBD1 | TRBJ1-6 | TRBV9
CASSLVAGNTEAFF | TGCGCCAGCAGCTTGGTTGCGGGAAACACTGAAGCTTTCTTT | NA | NA | TRBJ1-1 | TRBV5-1
CASSPGPTGNSYEQYF | TGTGCCAGCAGCCCCGGTCCGACGGGGAATTCCTACGAGCAGTACTTC | NA | NA | TRBJ2-7 | TRBV7-2
CASSLSGTNNEQFF | TGTGCCAGCAGCCTCAGCGGGACCAACAATGAGCAGTTCTTC | NA | TRBD2 | TRBJ2-1 | TRBV7-3
CASSQLLGRAHEQYF | TGTGCCAGCAGCCAACTTTTAGGGAGGGCCCACGAGCAGTACTTC | NA | TRBD2 | TRBJ2-7 | TRBV7-2
CASSLTGGPSYEQYF | TGTGCCAGCAGTCTCACAGGGGGGCCTTCCTACGAGCAGTACTTC | NA | TRBD1 | TRBJ2-7 | TRBV27
CASSLDPPRVHPWGYTF | TGTGCCAGCAGCTTAGACCCCCCTAGGGTCCACCCTTGGGGCTACACCTTC | NA | NA | TRBJ1-2 | TRBV11-2
CASSLVPGEGYEQYF | TGTGCCAGCAGCTTAGTCCCGGGAGAGGGGTACGAGCAGTACTTC | NA | NA | TRBJ2-7 | TRBV11-2
CASSEGGLETYEQYF | TGTGCCAGCAGTGAAGGGGGACTAGAGACCTACGAGCAGTACTTC | NA | TRBD2 | TRBJ2-7 | TRBV2
CSASLNEQFF | TGCAGTGCTAGTTTGAATGAGCAGTTCTTC | NA | NA | TRBJ2-1 | TRBV20-1
CSARDGVQYF | TGCAGTGCTAGAGATGGGGTTCAGTACTTC | few | NA | TRBJ2-4 | TRBV20-1
CASSPGGNSGNTIYF | TGTGCCAGCAGCCCGGGTGGCAACTCTGGAAACACCATATATTTT | NA | NA | TRBJ1-3 | TRBV7-8
CASSLAVDTSGNTIYF | TGTGCCAGCAGCTTAGCCGTGGACACGTCTGGAAACACCATATATTTT | NA | NA | TRBJ1-3 | TRBV7-9
CASSLVRSGANVLTF | TGCGCCAGCAGCTTGGTTAGATCTGGGGCCAACGTCCTGACTTTC | NA | NA | TRBJ2-6 | TRBV5-1
CASTRGGSTGNTIYF | TGTGCCAGCACACGGGGGGGTAGCACTGGAAACACCATATATTTT | NA | NA | TRBJ1-3 | TRBV25-1
CATSRGPMEKLFF | TGTGCCACCAGCAGGGGGCCAATGGAAAAACTGTTTTTT | NA | NA | TRBJ1-4 | TRBV15
CASRDMGSSYEQYF | TGTGCCAGCAGAGACATGGGCAGCTCCTACGAGCAGTACTTC | NA | NA | TRBJ2-7 | TRBV5-4
CASRKGTPRELFF | TGTGCCAGCAGGAAAGGGACTCCCAGGGAGCTGTTTTTT | NA | NA | TRBJ2-2 | TRBV28
CASSLVGTPIMNTEAFF | TGTGCCAGCAGCTTAGTAGGGACACCAATTATGAACACTGAAGCTTTCTTT | NA | NA | TRBJ1-1 | TRBV7-9
CASSLQAPGGEQYF | TGTGCCAGCAGTCTCCAGGCCCCTGGGGGTGAGCAGTACTTC | few | NA | TRBJ2-7 | TRBV6-1
CASSFNRADGTEAFF | TGTGCCAGCAGCTTTAACCGGGCGGACGGCACTGAAGCTTTCTTT | NA | NA | TRBJ1-1 | TRBV7-8
CASSPKAGLETQYF | TGTGCCAGCAGCCCCAAAGCAGGGTTGGAGACCCAGTACTTC | NA | NA | TRBJ2-5 | TRBV7-3
CAISAGRMMAGELFF | TGTGCCATCAGTGCCGGCAGGATGATGGCCGGGGAGCTGTTTTTT | once | NA | TRBJ2-2 | TRBV10-3
CASSRLAGAGDIQYF | TGTGCCAGCTCGCGACTAGCGGGAGCGGGGGACATTCAGTACTTC | once | TRBD2 | TRBJ2-4 | TRBV18
CASSPRGGETQYF | TGTGCCAGCAGCCCCAGGGGGGGAGAGACCCAGTACTTC | NA | NA | TRBJ2-5 | TRBV6-5
CASRRGFRSYEQYF | TGTGCCAGCAGGAGGGGGTTTAGGTCCTACGAGCAGTACTTC | NA | NA | TRBJ2-7 | TRBV27
CASSQWSKLGDGGSPLHF | TGCGCCAGCAGCCAATGGTCGAAGCTTGGGGATGGTGGGTCACCCCTCCACTTT | NA | NA | TRBJ1-6 | TRBV4-1